This T cell receptor beta chain came from a study of CD8 T cells in ankylosing spondylitis. This clonotype was seen more than once but under ten times. Antigen specificity is unknown. This CDR3 has 18 residues. The germline CDR1 and CDR2 sequences are LNHNV and YYDKDF (reference sequence). V was trimmed by 0 bases and J by 6 bases, leaving 24 bases between them. Study-wide results and caveats: What seemed typical of ankylosing spondylitis blood was a TCR beta motif built from 7 or 8 highly homologous variants. In peripheral blood, disease-linked CD8+ clones occurred at relatively low frequencies.

Scientists made TCR beta libraries using quantitative 5'-RACE with molecular barcodes. One entry per CDR3 protein results from TCRdb running MiXCR on the 5' RACE reads. The sample records approximately 290,000 distinct CDR3 sequences, less than 25% being singletons. This clonotype was obtained from a female donor with ankylosing spondylitis or in good health (not recorded which). The specimen was blood, either unsorted or a sorted T cell fraction (not recorded which). This rearrangement joins TRBV15 to TRBJ2-7; D uncertain. The CDR3 DNA is TGTGCCACCAGCAGAGATCGGGCCTGGGCGGATCCCACGGGCGAGCAGTACTTC. This codes for CATSRDRAWADPTGEQYF.